Listed below are T cell receptor beta chains from one sample, sequenced in a study of OX40 agonist ivuxolimab in advanced cancers. The repertoire was sequenced with immunoSEQ multiplex PCR; TCRdb's copy has only in-frame clones and lacks some. Here the sample spans under 140,000 clones, roughly nine tenths being singletons. The sequencing used CD4+ or CD8+ T cells sorted from blood, collected in a trial of the OX40 agonist ivuxolimab. Source of these receptors: an adult with an advanced solid tumor such as melanoma, head and neck, liver or kidney cancer. Both conserved end residues are part of each CDR3. A D gene is named only where the DNA matches it firmly. A row's size may be missing; if present it is once, few, many or a size class.

cdr3_length	v_call	j_call	d_call	clone_size	cdr3_nt	cdr3_aa
13	TRBV7-2	TRBJ2-7	.	.	TGTGCCAGCAGCTCGCGGACTAACTACGAGCAGTACTTC	CASSSRTNYEQYF
13	TRBV28	TRBJ1-1	.	.	TGTGCCAGCAGTCTTTCCGGGACCAAGGGAGCTTTCTTT	CASSLSGTKGAFF
15	TRBV5-1	TRBJ2-7	.	.	TGCGCCAGCAGCTTGGGACAGCCTGGGGTCTACGAGCAGTACTTC	CASSLGQPGVYEQYF
15	TRBV5-4	TRBJ2-1	TRBD1	.	TGTGCCAGCAGCATGGACAGGAGCTCCTACAATGAGCAGTTCTTC	CASSMDRSSYNEQFF
15	TRBV5-1	TRBJ2-3	.	.	TGCGCCAGCAGCCTACAGGGTACAAGCACAGATACGCAGTATTTT	CASSLQGTSTDTQYF
16	TRBV19	TRBJ2-2	TRBD2	.	TGTGCCAGTAGTACGACGGGGGGAATTAACACCGGGGAGCTGTTTTTT	CASSTTGGINTGELFF
13	TRBV9	TRBJ1-1	.	.	TGTGCCAGCAGCGCCAGGGGGAACACTGAAGCTTTCTTT	CASSARGNTEAFF
16	TRBV30	TRBJ1-5	.	.	TGTGCCTGGAGTGTGCGAGGATTACTAAGCAATCAGCCCCAGCATTTT	CAWSVRGLLSNQPQHF
16	TRBV6-5	TRBJ1-6	TRBD1	.	TGTGCCAGCAGTTACTCGGACAGGGGGTATAATTCACCCCTCCACTTT	CASSYSDRGYNSPLHF
16	TRBV27	TRBJ1-2	.	.	TGTGCCAGCAAACGAGTTGACCAGACGAACGTCTATGGCTACACCTTC	CASKRVDQTNVYGYTF
15	TRBV5-4	TRBJ2-1	.	once	TGTGCCAGCAGCTTTTCGGACAGACCCTACAATGAGCAGTTCTTC	CASSFSDRPYNEQFF
14	TRBV19	TRBJ1-1	.	.	TGTGCCACCTCAAGCCCCCCACAAAACACGAGAGCTTTCTTT	CATSSPPQNTRAFF
13	TRBV7-2	TRBJ2-7	.	.	TGTGCCAGCAGCTTAGGCAGGGACTACGAGCAGTACTTC	CASSLGRDYEQYF
18	TRBV18	TRBJ2-4	TRBD1	.	TGTGCCAGCTCACCAAATCCCCAGGGGGAAAGAGCCAAAAACATTCAGTACTTC	CASSPNPQGERAKNIQYF
14	TRBV5-1	TRBJ2-1	.	.	TGCGCCAGCAGCAGCGAGGTTACGACCAATGAGCAGTTCTTC	CASSSEVTTNEQFF